A selection of T cell receptor beta chains follows, all from one sample in a study of T cells in Graves' hyperthyroidism and ophthalmopathy. Via MiXCR, TCRdb re-called the multiplex PCR reads, giving one row per CDR3 protein. The table lists around 250,000 distinct CDR3 sequences, 13% to 15% of them singletons. Material for sequencing was blood. Receptor source: a middle-aged woman with Graves' hyperthyroidism that later progressed to Graves' ophthalmopathy. Each CDR3 is given with its conserved first and last residue. The D gene is left open where the match is weak. Clone size appears in some rows only: once, few, many, or a class for an expanded clone.

clone size: NA
D gene: TRBD2
V gene: TRBV18
J gene: TRBJ2-5
CDR3 protein: CASSPTRAGGQETQYF
CDR3 DNA: TGTGCCAGCTCACCAACTCGAGCGGGAGGACAAGAGACCCAGTACTTC

clone size: few
D gene: NA
V gene: TRBV6-1
J gene: TRBJ2-3
CDR3 protein: CASIERATDTQYF
CDR3 DNA: TGTGCCAGCATAGAGCGGGCGACAGATACGCAGTATTTT

clone size: many
D gene: TRBD1
V gene: TRBV10-3
J gene: TRBJ2-2
CDR3 protein: CAIRLKDRAHTGELFF
CDR3 DNA: TGTGCCATCAGGTTAAAGGACAGGGCGCACACCGGGGAGCTGTTTTTT

clone size: many
D gene: NA
V gene: TRBV5-6
J gene: TRBJ2-3
CDR3 protein: CASSTPADTQYF
CDR3 DNA: TGTGCCAGCAGCACCCCAGCAGATACGCAGTATTTT

clone size: few
D gene: TRBD1
V gene: TRBV4-2
J gene: TRBJ1-6
CDR3 protein: CASSRARQGDNSPLHF
CDR3 DNA: TGTGCCAGCAGCCGGGCAAGACAGGGAGATAATTCACCCCTCCACTTT

clone size: many
D gene: TRBD1
V gene: TRBV7-3
J gene: TRBJ1-1
CDR3 protein: CASSAWDRGMNTEAFF
CDR3 DNA: TGTGCCAGCAGCGCGTGGGACAGGGGGATGAACACTGAAGCTTTCTTT

clone size: NA
D gene: NA
V gene: TRBV20-1
J gene: TRBJ2-7
CDR3 protein: CSAREKGVLDEQYF
CDR3 DNA: TGCAGTGCTAGGGAGAAGGGGGTTTTGGACGAGCAGTACTTC

clone size: NA
D gene: TRBD2
V gene: TRBV7-9
J gene: TRBJ2-2
CDR3 protein: CASSIHSGGNTGELFF
CDR3 DNA: TGTGCCAGCAGCATCCATAGCGGGGGGAACACCGGGGAGCTGTTTTTT

clone size: few
D gene: NA
V gene: TRBV19
J gene: TRBJ1-1
CDR3 protein: CASSPFGQNTEAFF
CDR3 DNA: TGTGCCAGTAGCCCGTTTGGACAGAACACTGAAGCTTTCTTT

clone size: many
D gene: NA
V gene: TRBV6-2/TRBV6-3
J gene: TRBJ2-1
CDR3 protein: CASSYPLPYNEQFF
CDR3 DNA: TGTGCCAGCAGTTACCCATTACCGTACAATGAGCAGTTCTTC

clone size: NA
D gene: TRBD2
V gene: TRBV18
J gene: TRBJ2-3
CDR3 protein: CASSRTSGRATDTQYF
CDR3 DNA: TGTGCCAGCTCTCGAACTAGCGGGAGAGCGACAGATACGCAGTATTTT

clone size: many
D gene: TRBD2
V gene: TRBV9
J gene: TRBJ2-7
CDR3 protein: CASSVGEGSGISYEQYF
CDR3 DNA: TGTGCCAGCAGCGTAGGGGAAGGTAGCGGGATCTCCTACGAGCAGTACTTC

clone size: many
D gene: NA
V gene: TRBV11-2
J gene: TRBJ2-3
CDR3 protein: CASSLGVADPDTQYF
CDR3 DNA: TGTGCCAGCAGCTTAGGGGTTGCGGACCCAGATACGCAGTATTTT

clone size: NA
D gene: TRBD1
V gene: TRBV9
J gene: TRBJ1-4
CDR3 protein: CASSVAGQGKLFF
CDR3 DNA: TGTGCCAGCAGCGTAGCGGGACAGGGAAAACTGTTTTTT

clone size: many
D gene: TRBD2
V gene: TRBV9
J gene: TRBJ2-1
CDR3 protein: CASSVAVLAGAEQFF
CDR3 DNA: TGTGCCAGCAGCGTAGCTGTACTAGCGGGAGCTGAGCAGTTCTTC

clone size: many
D gene: TRBD2
V gene: TRBV6-1
J gene: TRBJ2-1
CDR3 protein: CASSLRLAGANTYNEQFF
CDR3 DNA: TGTGCCAGCAGTTTAAGACTAGCGGGAGCGAATACCTACAATGAGCAGTTCTTC

clone size: many
D gene: NA
V gene: TRBV27
J gene: TRBJ2-1
CDR3 protein: CASIALSSYNEQFF
CDR3 DNA: TGTGCCAGCATCGCTCTGAGCTCCTACAATGAGCAGTTCTTC

clone size: NA
D gene: NA
V gene: TRBV7-3
J gene: TRBJ2-3
CDR3 protein: CASSRMGLANTDTQYF
CDR3 DNA: TGTGCCAGCAGTCGTATGGGCCTAGCTAACACAGATACGCAGTATTTT

clone size: NA
D gene: TRBD1
V gene: TRBV29-1
J gene: TRBJ2-1
CDR3 protein: CSYGQVQYNEQFF
CDR3 DNA: TGCAGCTACGGACAGGTTCAATACAATGAGCAGTTCTTC

clone size: NA
D gene: TRBD2
V gene: TRBV3-1
J gene: TRBJ2-1
CDR3 protein: CASSLKKKGLAEYNEQFF
CDR3 DNA: TGTGCCAGCAGCCTAAAAAAAAAGGGACTAGCGGAATACAATGAGCAGTTCTTC

clone size: many
D gene: NA
V gene: TRBV11-2
J gene: TRBJ1-2
CDR3 protein: CASSSTGNGYTF
CDR3 DNA: TGTGCCAGCAGCTCTACAGGGAATGGCTACACCTTC

clone size: few
D gene: NA
V gene: TRBV7-8
J gene: TRBJ1-1
CDR3 protein: CASSLVPTQGLLNTEAFF
CDR3 DNA: TGTGCCAGCAGCCTCGTTCCGACCCAGGGACTCTTGAACACTGAAGCTTTCTTT

clone size: many
D gene: NA
V gene: TRBV19
J gene: TRBJ2-2
CDR3 protein: CASSIRSDVRILINTGELFF
CDR3 DNA: TGTGCCAGTAGTATTAGATCGGACGTAAGGATACTGATAAACACCGGGGAGCTGTTTTTT

clone size: many
D gene: TRBD2
V gene: TRBV28
J gene: TRBJ2-3
CDR3 protein: CASSWGGARDTQYF
CDR3 DNA: TGTGCCAGCTCTTGGGGGGGAGCGAGGGATACGCAGTATTTT

clone size: NA
D gene: NA
V gene: TRBV7-9
J gene: TRBJ2-1
CDR3 protein: CALHQNYNEQFF
CDR3 DNA: TGTGCCCTACACCAGAACTACAATGAGCAGTTCTTC

clone size: many
D gene: NA
V gene: TRBV12-3/TRBV12-4
J gene: TRBJ2-7
CDR3 protein: CASSLGGRTYEQYF
CDR3 DNA: TGTGCCAGCAGTTTAGGAGGGCGGACCTACGAGCAGTACTTC

clone size: many
D gene: NA
V gene: TRBV11-3
J gene: TRBJ2-1
CDR3 protein: CASSPRGGTSNEQFF
CDR3 DNA: TGTGCCAGCAGCCCCCGGGGCGGGACGAGCAATGAGCAGTTCTTC

clone size: NA
D gene: TRBD1
V gene: TRBV7-9
J gene: TRBJ1-2
CDR3 protein: CASSETGAMDGYTF
CDR3 DNA: TGTGCCAGCAGCGAAACAGGGGCGATGGATGGCTACACCTTC

clone size: many
D gene: TRBD2
V gene: TRBV10-3
J gene: TRBJ2-5
CDR3 protein: CAIRSGGAKVQTQYF
CDR3 DNA: TGTGCCATCAGGTCCGGGGGGGCTAAAGTGCAGACCCAGTACTTC

clone size: many
D gene: TRBD1
V gene: TRBV20-1
J gene: TRBJ1-1
CDR3 protein: CSAGDRPHEAFF
CDR3 DNA: TGCAGTGCTGGGGACAGGCCTCATGAAGCTTTCTTT

clone size: many
D gene: NA
V gene: TRBV10-2
J gene: TRBJ2-5
CDR3 protein: CASSESRTSSAQYF
CDR3 DNA: TGCGCCAGCAGTGAGTCGAGGACATCAAGCGCCCAGTACTTC

clone size: many
D gene: TRBD2
V gene: TRBV10-2
J gene: TRBJ2-7
CDR3 protein: CASTKGLAGTSHEQYF
CDR3 DNA: TGCGCCAGCACCAAAGGACTAGCGGGTACGTCCCACGAGCAGTACTTC